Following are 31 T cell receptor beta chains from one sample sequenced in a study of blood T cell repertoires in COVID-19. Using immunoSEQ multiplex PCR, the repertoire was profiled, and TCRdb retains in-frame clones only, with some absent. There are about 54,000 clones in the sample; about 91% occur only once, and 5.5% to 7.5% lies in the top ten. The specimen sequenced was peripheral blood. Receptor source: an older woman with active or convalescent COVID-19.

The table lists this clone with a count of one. CDR3 nucleotide sequence: TGTGCCATCAGGTTAGCCTCCTACGAGCAGTACTTC. It codes for CAIRLASYEQYF. This chain connects TRBV10-3 to TRBJ2-7, with D uncertain. The germline V gene has CDR1 ENHRY and CDR2 SYGVKD. The CDR3 consists of 12 residues. Trimming left V 6 bases short and J 0 bases short, with 6 bases between.

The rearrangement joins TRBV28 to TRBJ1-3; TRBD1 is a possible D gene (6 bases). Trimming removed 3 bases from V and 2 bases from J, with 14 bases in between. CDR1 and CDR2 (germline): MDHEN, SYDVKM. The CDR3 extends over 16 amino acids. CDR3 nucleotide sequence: TGTGCCAGCAGTTTCCTCGGGACACTAACTGGAAACACCATATATTTT. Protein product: CASSFLGTLTGNTIYF.

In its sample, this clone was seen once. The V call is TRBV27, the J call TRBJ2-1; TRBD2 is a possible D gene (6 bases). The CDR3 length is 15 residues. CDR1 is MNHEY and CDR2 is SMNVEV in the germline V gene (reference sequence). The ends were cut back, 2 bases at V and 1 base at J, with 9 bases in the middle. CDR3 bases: TGTGCCAGCAGTTTAGGACTACCGTCCTACAATGAGCAGTTCTTC. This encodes CASSLGLPSYNEQFF.

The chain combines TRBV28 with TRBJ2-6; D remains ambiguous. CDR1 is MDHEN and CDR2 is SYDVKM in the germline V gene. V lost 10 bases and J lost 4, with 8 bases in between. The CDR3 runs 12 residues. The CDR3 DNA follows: TGTGCCACCCACCGGGGGGCCAACGTCCTGACTTTC. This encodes CATHRGANVLTF. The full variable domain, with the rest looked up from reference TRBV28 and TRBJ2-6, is DVKVTQSSRYLVKRTGEKVFLECVQDMDHENMFWYRQDPGLGLRLIYFSYDVKMKEKGDIPEGYSVSREKKERFSLILESASTNQTSMYLCATHRGANVLTFGAGSRLTVL.

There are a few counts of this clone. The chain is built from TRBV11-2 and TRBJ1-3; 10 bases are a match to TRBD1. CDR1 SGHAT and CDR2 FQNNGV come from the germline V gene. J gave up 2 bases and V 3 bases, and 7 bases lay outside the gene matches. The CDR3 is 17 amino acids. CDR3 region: CASSFAGTGATGNTIYF. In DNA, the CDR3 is TGTGCCAGCAGCTTTGCCGGGACAGGGGCTACTGGAAACACCATATATTTT.

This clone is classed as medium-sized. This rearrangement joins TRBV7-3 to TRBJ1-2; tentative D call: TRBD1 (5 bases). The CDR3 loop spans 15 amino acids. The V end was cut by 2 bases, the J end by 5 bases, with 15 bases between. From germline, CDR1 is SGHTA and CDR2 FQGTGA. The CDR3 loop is CASSLGSGPFYGYTF. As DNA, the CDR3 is TGTGCCAGCAGCTTAGGGTCAGGGCCCTTTTATGGCTACACCTTC.

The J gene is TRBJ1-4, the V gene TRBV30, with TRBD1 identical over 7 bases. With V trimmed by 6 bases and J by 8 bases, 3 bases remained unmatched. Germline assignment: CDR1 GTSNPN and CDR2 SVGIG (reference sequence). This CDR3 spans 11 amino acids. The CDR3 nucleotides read TGTGCCTGTACAGGGGAGGAAAAACTGTTTTTT. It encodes CACTGEEKLFF.

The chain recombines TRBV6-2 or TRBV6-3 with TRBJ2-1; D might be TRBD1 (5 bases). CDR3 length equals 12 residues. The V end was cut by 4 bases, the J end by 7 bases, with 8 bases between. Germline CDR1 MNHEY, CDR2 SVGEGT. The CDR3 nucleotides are TGTGCCAGCAGTTGGGGCCATAATGAGCAGTTCTTC. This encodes CASSWGHNEQFF.

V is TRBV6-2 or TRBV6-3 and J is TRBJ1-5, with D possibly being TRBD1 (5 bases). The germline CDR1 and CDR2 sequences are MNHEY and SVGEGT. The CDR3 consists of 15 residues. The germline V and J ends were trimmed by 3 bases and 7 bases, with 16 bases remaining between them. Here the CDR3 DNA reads TGTGCCAGCAGTTATTTCCCCCAGGGCAGGCAGCCCCAGCATTTT. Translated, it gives CASSYFPQGRQPQHF.

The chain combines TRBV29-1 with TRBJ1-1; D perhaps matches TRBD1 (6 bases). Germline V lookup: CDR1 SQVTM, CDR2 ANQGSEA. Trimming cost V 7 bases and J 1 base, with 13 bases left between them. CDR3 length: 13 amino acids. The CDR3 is CSARTGRNTEAFF. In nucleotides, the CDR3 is TGCAGCGCCCGAACAGGGAGGAACACTGAAGCTTTCTTT. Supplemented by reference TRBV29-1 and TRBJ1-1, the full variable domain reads SAVISQKPSRDICQRGTSLTIQCQVDSQVTMMFWYRQQPGQSLTLIATANQGSEATYESGFVIDKFPISRPNLTFSTLTVSNMSPEDSSIYLCSARTGRNTEAFFGQGTRLTVV.

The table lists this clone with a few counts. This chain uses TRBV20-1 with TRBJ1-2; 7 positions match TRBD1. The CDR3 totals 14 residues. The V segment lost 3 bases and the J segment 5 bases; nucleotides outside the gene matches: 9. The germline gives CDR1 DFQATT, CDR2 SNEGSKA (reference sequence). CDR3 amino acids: CSASFGTARYGYTF. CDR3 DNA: TGCAGTGCTAGTTTTGGGACAGCGAGATATGGCTACACCTTC.

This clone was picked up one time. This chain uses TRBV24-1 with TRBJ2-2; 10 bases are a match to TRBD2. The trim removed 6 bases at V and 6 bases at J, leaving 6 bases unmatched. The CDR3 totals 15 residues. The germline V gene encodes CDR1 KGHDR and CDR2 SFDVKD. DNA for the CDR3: TGTGCCACCAGTATTACGGGACTAGCGCCCGGGGAGCTGTTTTTT. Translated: CATSITGLAPGELFF.

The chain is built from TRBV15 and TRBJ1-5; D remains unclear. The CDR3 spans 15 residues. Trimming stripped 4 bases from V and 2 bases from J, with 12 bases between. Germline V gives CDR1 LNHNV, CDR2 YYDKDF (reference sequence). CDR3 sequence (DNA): TGTGCCACCAGCATTTATGCGGTGGGCAATCAGCCCCAGCATTTT. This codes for CATSIYAVGNQPQHF.

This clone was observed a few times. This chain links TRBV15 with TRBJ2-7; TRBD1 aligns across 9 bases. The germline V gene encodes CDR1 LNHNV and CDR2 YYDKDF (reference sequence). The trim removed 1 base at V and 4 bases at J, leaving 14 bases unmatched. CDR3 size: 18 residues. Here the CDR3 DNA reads TGTGCCACCAGCAGAGGGCCCTCCCGGGACAGGGACTGGTACGAGCAGTACTTC. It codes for CATSRGPSRDRDWYEQYF.

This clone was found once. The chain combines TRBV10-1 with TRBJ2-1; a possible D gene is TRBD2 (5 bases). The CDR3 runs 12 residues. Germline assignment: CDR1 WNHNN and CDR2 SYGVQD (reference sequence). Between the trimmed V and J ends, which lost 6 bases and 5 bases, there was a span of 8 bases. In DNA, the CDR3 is TGCGCCAGCAGCCGGGAAAACAATGAGCAGTTCTTC. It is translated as CASSRENNEQFF.

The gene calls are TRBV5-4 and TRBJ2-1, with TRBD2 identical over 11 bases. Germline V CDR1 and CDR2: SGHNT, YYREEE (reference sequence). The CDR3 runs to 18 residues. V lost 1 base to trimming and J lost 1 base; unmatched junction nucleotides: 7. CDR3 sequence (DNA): TGTGCCAGCAGCTTGAGGCTAGCGGGGGGCTCTTCCTACAATGAGCAGTTCTTC. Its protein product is CASSLRLAGGSSYNEQFF. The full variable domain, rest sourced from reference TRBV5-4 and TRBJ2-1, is ETGVTQSPTHLIKTRGQQVTLRCSSQSGHNTVSWYQQALGQGPQFIFQYYREEENGRGNFPPRFSGLQFPNYSSELNVNALELDDSALYLCASSLRLAGGSSYNEQFFGPGTRLTVL.

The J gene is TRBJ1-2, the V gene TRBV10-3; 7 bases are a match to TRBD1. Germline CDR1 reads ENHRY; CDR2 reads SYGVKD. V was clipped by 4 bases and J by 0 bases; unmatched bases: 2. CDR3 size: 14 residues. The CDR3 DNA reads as TGTGCCATCAGTGTCGGGACAGCTAACTATGGCTACACCTTC. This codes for CAISVGTANYGYTF.

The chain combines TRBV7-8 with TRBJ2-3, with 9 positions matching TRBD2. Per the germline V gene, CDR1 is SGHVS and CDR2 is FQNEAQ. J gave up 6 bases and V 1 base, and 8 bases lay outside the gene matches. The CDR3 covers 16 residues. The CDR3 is CASSLESSGGWDTQYF. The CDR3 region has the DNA TGTGCCAGCAGCTTAGAGAGTAGCGGGGGTTGGGATACGCAGTATTTT.

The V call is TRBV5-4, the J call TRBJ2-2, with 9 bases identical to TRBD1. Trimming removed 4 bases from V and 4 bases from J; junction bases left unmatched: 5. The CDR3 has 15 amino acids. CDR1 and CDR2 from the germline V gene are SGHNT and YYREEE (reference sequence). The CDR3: CASSRDRAATGELFF. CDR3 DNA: TGTGCCAGCAGCAGGGACAGGGCCGCCACCGGGGAGCTGTTTTTT.

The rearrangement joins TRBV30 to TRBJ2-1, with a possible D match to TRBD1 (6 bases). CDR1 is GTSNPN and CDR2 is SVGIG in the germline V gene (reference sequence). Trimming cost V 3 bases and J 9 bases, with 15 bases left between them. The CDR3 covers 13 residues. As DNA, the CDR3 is TGTGCCTGGAGCCGCGCCCTAGGGGGTGAGCAGTTCTTC. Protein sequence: CAWSRALGGEQFF. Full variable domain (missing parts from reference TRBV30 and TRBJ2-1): SQTIHQWPATLVQPVGSPLSLECTVEGTSNPNLYWYRQAAGRGLQLLFYSVGIGQISSEVPQNLSASRPQDRQFILSSKKLLLSDSGFYLCAWSRALGGEQFFGPGTRLTVL.

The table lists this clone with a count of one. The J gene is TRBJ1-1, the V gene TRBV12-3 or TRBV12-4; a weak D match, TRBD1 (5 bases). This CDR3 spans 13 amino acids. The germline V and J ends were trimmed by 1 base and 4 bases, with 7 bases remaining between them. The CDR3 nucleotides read TGTGCCAGCAGTTTAGTAGGGGCCACTGAAGCTTTCTTT. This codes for CASSLVGATEAFF.

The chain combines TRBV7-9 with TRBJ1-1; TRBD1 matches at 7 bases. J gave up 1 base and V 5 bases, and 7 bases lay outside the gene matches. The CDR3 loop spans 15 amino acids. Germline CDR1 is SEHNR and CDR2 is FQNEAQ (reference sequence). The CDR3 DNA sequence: TGTGCCAGCAGCCTAACAGGGGACACGAACACTGAAGCTTTCTTT. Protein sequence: CASSLTGDTNTEAFF. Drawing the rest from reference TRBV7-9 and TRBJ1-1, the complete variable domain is DTGVSQNPRHKITKRGQNVTFRCDPISEHNRLYWYRQTLGQGPEFLTYFQNEAQLEKSRLLSDRFSAERPKGSFSTLEIQRTEQGDSAMYLCASSLTGDTNTEAFFGQGTRLTVV.

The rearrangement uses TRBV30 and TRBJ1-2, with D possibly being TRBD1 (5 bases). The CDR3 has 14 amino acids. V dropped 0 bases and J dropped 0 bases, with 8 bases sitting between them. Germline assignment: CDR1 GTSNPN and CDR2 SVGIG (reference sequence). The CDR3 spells CAWSVDSTNYGYTF. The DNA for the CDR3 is TGTGCCTGGAGTGTTGACAGTACTAACTATGGCTACACCTTC.

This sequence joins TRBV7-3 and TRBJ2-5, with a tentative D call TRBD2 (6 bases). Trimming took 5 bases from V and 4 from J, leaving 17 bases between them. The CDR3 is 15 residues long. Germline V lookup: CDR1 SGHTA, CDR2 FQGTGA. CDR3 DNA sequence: TGTGCCAGCAGCCCGCGAGGCGGGGACCGAGAGACCCAGTACTTC. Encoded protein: CASSPRGGDRETQYF.

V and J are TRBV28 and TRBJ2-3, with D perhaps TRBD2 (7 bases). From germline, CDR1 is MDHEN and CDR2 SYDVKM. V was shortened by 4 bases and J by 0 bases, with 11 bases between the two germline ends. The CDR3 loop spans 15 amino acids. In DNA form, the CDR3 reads TGTGCCAGCAGTTCCGCGGGGGCTAGCACAGATACGCAGTATTTT. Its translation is CASSSAGASTDTQYF.

CDR3 sequence (DNA): TGTGCCACCCGAGCGGGGGGAACAAATCAGCCCCAGCATTTT. Amino acid sequence: CATRAGGTNQPQHF. This sequence joins TRBV27 and TRBJ1-5, with a tentative D call TRBD1 (5 bases). The CDR3 has 14 amino acids. The germline V gene encodes CDR1 MNHEY and CDR2 SMNVEV (reference sequence). Trimming cost V 10 bases and J 4 bases, with 17 bases left between them.

CDR3 sequence (DNA): TGTGCCAGCAGCTTTGGGGGCGCGGACACTGAAGCTTTCTTT. Its translation is CASSFGGADTEAFF. The chain recombines TRBV5-6 with TRBJ1-1; D may be TRBD1 (6 bases). CDR3 size: 14 residues. V lost 2 bases to trimming and J lost 3 bases, with 11 bases between them. Germline V gene data show CDR1 as SGHDT and CDR2 as YYEEEE.

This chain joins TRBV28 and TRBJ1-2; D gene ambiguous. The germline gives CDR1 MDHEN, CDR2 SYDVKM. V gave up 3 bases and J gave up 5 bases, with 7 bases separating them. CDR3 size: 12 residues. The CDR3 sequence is CASSLREYGYTF. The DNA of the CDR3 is TGTGCCAGCAGTTTGAGGGAGTATGGCTACACCTTC.

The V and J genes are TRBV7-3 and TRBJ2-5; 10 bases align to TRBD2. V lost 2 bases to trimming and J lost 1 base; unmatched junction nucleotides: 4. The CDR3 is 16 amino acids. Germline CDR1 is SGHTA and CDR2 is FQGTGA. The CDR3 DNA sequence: TGTGCCAGCAGCTTAGGGGTAGCGGGGGGCCAAGAGACCCAGTACTTC. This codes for CASSLGVAGGQETQYF.

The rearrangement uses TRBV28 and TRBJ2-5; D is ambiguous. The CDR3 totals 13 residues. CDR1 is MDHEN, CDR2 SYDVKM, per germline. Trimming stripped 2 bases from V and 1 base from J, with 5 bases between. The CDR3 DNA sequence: TGTGCCAGCAGTTTACCTCTCCAAGAGACCCAGTACTTC. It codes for CASSLPLQETQYF.

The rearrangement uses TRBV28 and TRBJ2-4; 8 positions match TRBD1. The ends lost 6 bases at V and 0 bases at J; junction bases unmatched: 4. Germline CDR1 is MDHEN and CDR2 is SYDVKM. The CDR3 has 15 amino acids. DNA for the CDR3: TGTGCCAGCAGAGGACAGGGCCTAGCCAAAAACATTCAGTACTTC. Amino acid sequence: CASRGQGLAKNIQYF.